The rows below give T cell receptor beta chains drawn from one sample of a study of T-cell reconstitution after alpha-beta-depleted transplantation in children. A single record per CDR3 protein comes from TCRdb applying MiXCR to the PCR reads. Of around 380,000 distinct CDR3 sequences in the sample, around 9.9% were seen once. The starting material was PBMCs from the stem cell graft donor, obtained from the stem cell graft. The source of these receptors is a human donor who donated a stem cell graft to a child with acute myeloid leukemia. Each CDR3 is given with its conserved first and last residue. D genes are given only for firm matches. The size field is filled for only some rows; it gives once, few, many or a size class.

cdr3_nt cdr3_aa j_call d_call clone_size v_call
TGCGCCAGCAGCCAAGTGCACGGGGAGGAGCAAGAGACCCAGTACTTC CASSQVHGEEQETQYF TRBJ2-5 NA NA TRBV4-1
TGTGCCAGCAACCCTAGCGGGGGGTACACCGGGGAGCTGTTTTTT CASNPSGGYTGELFF TRBJ2-2 NA many TRBV21-1
TGCAGCGTTGAAGCGGGGGGAACTGAAGCTTTCTTT CSVEAGGTEAFF TRBJ1-1 NA NA TRBV29-1
TGCAGCCCCCGTTTCGAGCAGACTTTAAGAAATCAGCCCCAGCATTTT CSPRFEQTLRNQPQHF TRBJ1-5 NA few TRBV29-1
TGTGCCAGCAGCTTTTACAGGGGGCCTAATGAAAAACTGTTTTTT CASSFYRGPNEKLFF TRBJ1-4 TRBD1 NA TRBV7-2
TGTGCCAGCAGCAAGGCAGGTAACAATCAGCCCCAGCATTTT CASSKAGNNQPQHF TRBJ1-5 NA NA TRBV25-1
TGTGCCTGGGGACAGGGGTTGAACACTGAAGCTTTCTTT CAWGQGLNTEAFF TRBJ1-1 TRBD1 NA TRBV30
TGTGCCAGCAGCCCCCGTAGTAGCGGGACCTCCCAAGAGACCCAGTACTTC CASSPRSSGTSQETQYF TRBJ2-5 TRBD2 NA TRBV7-2
TGCAGCGTTGGAAGGACTTCCTACGAGCAGTACTTC CSVGRTSYEQYF TRBJ2-7 NA few TRBV29-1
TGCAGCGTTGATGCCAGTCACACCGGGGAGCTGTTTTTT CSVDASHTGELFF TRBJ2-2 NA many TRBV29-1
TGTGCCATCAGTGGGGACAGGAGCGTGGGAGATACGCAGTATTTT CAISGDRSVGDTQYF TRBJ2-3 TRBD1 NA TRBV10-3
TGTGCCAGCAGCTCCACGGGACAGGGGGCTCAGTTTGACTATGGCTACACCTTC CASSSTGQGAQFDYGYTF TRBJ1-2 TRBD1 many TRBV13
TGCGCCAGCAGCCAGGCGAAAGGACGGACCTATGGCTACACCTTC CASSQAKGRTYGYTF TRBJ1-2 NA few TRBV4-1
TGTGCCAGCAGCGCCAGGGGTGGGGCCAACGTCCTGACTTTC CASSARGGANVLTF TRBJ2-6 NA many TRBV7-9
TGTGCCAGCAGCCAAGCGGGACCCTTCTCCTACAATGAGCAGTTCTTC CASSQAGPFSYNEQFF TRBJ2-1 TRBD2 few TRBV5-6
TGTGCCAGCAGTCAAGGGCCCTTGAAAGAGACCCAGTACTTC CASSQGPLKETQYF TRBJ2-5 NA many TRBV11-1
TGCAGTGCCACACGAGGGGGGTACGAGCAGTACTTC CSATRGGYEQYF TRBJ2-7 NA few TRBV20-1
TGTGCCAGCATCTGGACAGGGGGGACCGGGGAGCTGTTTTTT CASIWTGGTGELFF TRBJ2-2 TRBD1 NA TRBV5-5
TGCGCCAGCAGCCGCCTAACAGGAGGGGTTGGAAACACCATATATTTT CASSRLTGGVGNTIYF TRBJ1-3 NA NA TRBV4-3
TGTGCCAGCAGCTTAGTGACAGGGGCCACCGGGGAGCTGTTTTTT CASSLVTGATGELFF TRBJ2-2 TRBD1 many TRBV7-2
TGCGCCAGCAGCCAAGTTTCTTACACAGATACGCAGTATTTT CASSQVSYTDTQYF TRBJ2-3 NA NA TRBV4-3
TGCAGTGCTAGAGAACTTGACAGGGCCCAAGGCGTCGAGTACTTC CSARELDRAQGVEYF TRBJ2-5 TRBD1 few TRBV20-1
TGCGCCAGCAGCCAAGACAGGGGAGAGTATGGCTACACCTTC CASSQDRGEYGYTF TRBJ1-2 NA few TRBV4-1
TGTGCCAGCAGCCCCCAGCTGGCGTCCCTCTACGAGCAGTACTTC CASSPQLASLYEQYF TRBJ2-7 NA few TRBV3-1
TGTGCCAGCAGCCTGATGGACCCTGGGGAAGCTTTCTTT CASSLMDPGEAFF TRBJ1-1 NA many TRBV7-2
TGCAGTGCTAGTGCCGGGGGGGCCCTGACCAAAAACATTCAGTACTTC CSASAGGALTKNIQYF TRBJ2-4 TRBD2 few TRBV20-1
TGCAGCGCCGCAGGGGGCACTGGAAACACCATATATTTT CSAAGGTGNTIYF TRBJ1-3 TRBD1 NA TRBV29-1
TGTGCCAGCAGCCCGGGACAGCTTTACCAAGAGACCCAGTACTTC CASSPGQLYQETQYF TRBJ2-5 TRBD1 NA TRBV7-2
TGTGCCAGCAGTTTAAGGGGACCTCCTAATGAAAAACTGTTTTTT CASSLRGPPNEKLFF TRBJ1-4 NA NA TRBV12-3/TRBV12-4
TGCAGCGTTGAAGATCCCCGGACTAGCGGGAGTAATGATGAGCAGTTCTTC CSVEDPRTSGSNDEQFF TRBJ2-1 TRBD2 NA TRBV29-1
TGTGCCAGCAGCCAAGACCCCTACGGGACCGGGGAGCTGTTTTTT CASSQDPYGTGELFF TRBJ2-2 NA NA TRBV5-6
TGTGCCACCAGCAGGCTTCAGGGAGTTGAACCCCAGCATTTT CATSRLQGVEPQHF TRBJ1-5 NA few TRBV15
TGTGCCAGCAGTGGGGGTGGGGGGCTTGAGCCCCAGCATTTT CASSGGGGLEPQHF TRBJ1-5 NA many TRBV27
TGTGCCAGCAGCACGAGGACGGAGAGCTCCTACAATGAGCAGTTCTTC CASSTRTESSYNEQFF TRBJ2-1 NA few TRBV27
TGCAGTGCTAGAGAAGCTAGCGGGATTAGCTCCTACAATGAGCAGTTCTTC CSAREASGISSYNEQFF TRBJ2-1 TRBD2 NA TRBV20-1
TGTGCCAGCACTAGCGGATCCTTCTCCTACAATGAGCAGTTCTTC CASTSGSFSYNEQFF TRBJ2-1 TRBD2 NA TRBV6-5
TGCTGTGCTAGGCCCACCTTAGCGGGGGGGCTAGAGACCCAGTACTTC CCARPTLAGGLETQYF TRBJ2-5 TRBD2 NA TRBV20-1
TGCAGTGCTAGAGACCCCGGGGGGTCGAACACCGGGGAGCTGTTTTTT CSARDPGGSNTGELFF TRBJ2-2 TRBD2 few TRBV20-1
TGTGCCAGCAATCCAGCGAACACCGGGGAGCTGTTTTTT CASNPANTGELFF TRBJ2-2 NA NA TRBV7-9
TGTGCCAGCCGTCATAGGACAGGGATGGCCACAGATACGCAGTATTTT CASRHRTGMATDTQYF TRBJ2-3 TRBD1 many TRBV7-8
TGTGCCAGTAGTATCTCGGGACAGGGACCTTACGAGCAGTACTTC CASSISGQGPYEQYF TRBJ2-7 TRBD1 NA TRBV19